This TCR beta chain was sequenced in a study of T cells in Graves' hyperthyroidism and ophthalmopathy. There were TCR beta CDR3 regions amplified from RNA transcripts. The HTBI set primed first-round TCR CDR3 RT-PCR. TCRdb reprocessed the multiplex PCR reads with MiXCR, giving one entry per CDR3 protein. The sample has about 420,000 distinct CDR3 sequences; around 13% are singletons. Overall study findings and caveats: Ophthalmopathy prediction by the model preceded onset by a median roughly 6 months.

With a duration under 2 months, the hyperthyroidism was newly diagnosed in patients aged 18 to 65. Diagnoses were established using clinical symptoms, serum thyroxine and TRAb, thyroid ultrasound and orbital computed tomography. As regards this clonotype: Its antigen is as yet unknown. A read error may be the cause here, since a much bigger clone is one base away.

This CDR3 spans 17 amino acids. Germline V CDR1 and CDR2: SGHVS, FQNEAQ. V gene TRBV7-8 combines with J gene TRBJ1-2; D is perhaps TRBD1 (6 bases). This TCR was recovered from a woman in her late teens or twenties with Graves' hyperthyroidism. The sequenced sample consisted of blood. CDR3 sequence (DNA): TGTACCAGCAGCCTACCGCGTGGACAGCGAATGAACTATGGCTACACCTTC. This translates into CTSSLPRGQRMNYGYTF.